The 6 T cell receptor beta chains listed next were all sequenced from one sample in a study of blood T cell repertoires in COVID-19. Measured with immunoSEQ multiplex PCR; TCRdb has only the in-frame clones, and not every one. The sample shows about 160,000 clones, about 80% of them seen only once. Sequenced material: peripheral blood. These receptors originate from a man in his 70s who had recovered from COVID-19.

This chain uses TRBV27 with TRBJ1-1, with D possibly matching TRBD1 (6 bases). V shed 0 bases and J shed 9 bases, with 11 bases lying between them. Per the germline V gene, CDR1 is MNHEY and CDR2 is SMNVEV (reference sequence). This CDR3 contains 13 residues. CDR3 amino acids: CASSLSSGVKAFF. The DNA for the CDR3 is TGTGCCAGCAGTTTATCTTCAGGGGTGAAAGCTTTCTTT.

V gene TRBV5-6 combines with J gene TRBJ2-1, with 7 bases matching TRBD1. The CDR3 has 14 amino acids. Germline CDR1 and CDR2: SGHDT and YYEEEE. V was pared by 3 bases and J by 1 base, with 1 base of the junction left unmatched. CDR3 amino acids: CASSSGGSYNEQFF. Here the CDR3 DNA reads TGTGCCAGCAGCTCAGGGGGATCCTACAATGAGCAGTTCTTC. Looking up the rest from reference TRBV5-6 and TRBJ2-1 gives the full variable domain: DAGVTQSPTHLIKTRGQQVTLRCSPKSGHDTVSWYQQALGQGPQFIFQYYEEEERQRGNFPDRFSGHQFPNYSSELNVNALLLGDSALYLCASSSGGSYNEQFFGPGTRLTVL.

The genes are TRBV19 and TRBJ1-5, with 10 bases aligning to TRBD1. Germline V lookup: CDR1 LNHDA, CDR2 SQIVND (reference sequence). This CDR3 contains 18 residues. V shed 1 base, J shed 3 bases, and the junction held 9 bases outside the gene matches. The CDR3 DNA is TGTGCCAGTAGTATAGGATTTGGGACAGGGGCCTTCAATCAGCCCCAGCATTTT. Residues: CASSIGFGTGAFNQPQHF.

V and J are TRBV7-2 and TRBJ2-3; tentative D call: TRBD1 (6 bases). CDR1 is SGHTA, CDR2 FQGNSA, per germline. V was cut by 2 bases and J by 0 bases, with 9 bases left in between. This CDR3 spans 15 amino acids. The CDR3 DNA reads TGTGCCAGCAGCTTACGACAGGCTAGCACAGATACGCAGTATTTT. Protein sequence: CASSLRQASTDTQYF.

This sequence joins TRBV7-9 and TRBJ2-5, with D uncertain. CDR1 is SEHNR, CDR2 FQNEAQ, per germline (reference sequence). Trimming pared 5 bases from V and 1 base from J, leaving 8 bases between. The CDR3 extends over 13 amino acids. Here the CDR3 reads CASSPPRQETQYF. DNA for the CDR3: TGTGCCAGCAGCCCCCCTCGCCAAGAGACCCAGTACTTC.

The gene calls are TRBV11-3 and TRBJ1-1; D ambiguous. CDR1 and CDR2 (germline): SGHNT, YENEEA. The CDR3 is made up of 15 amino acids. V was clipped by 1 base and J by 0 bases, with 9 bases between them. The CDR3 reads CASSLGRGMNTEAFF. CDR3 sequence (DNA): TGTGCCAGCAGCTTAGGGCGGGGAATGAACACTGAAGCTTTCTTT.